This entry features one T cell receptor (beta chain) sequence. The clone's antigen remains unknown. This sample stems from a study of cytomegalovirus exposure and HLA in healthy donors (dated by TCRdb to about 2017). Some background on the complete study: An earlier analysis of several hundred of the donors reported 250 to 300 Gb of sequence data and roughly 100 million unique TCR beta sequences from roughly 180 million T cells. The aim of the study was to test whether cataloging public T cell receptors could identify signatures of past pathogen exposure. To predict cytomegalovirus infection status, the study combined high-throughput TCR immunosequencing, statistical association of individual TCRs with disease status, and machine learning. Because of strong linkage in the cohort, a handful of DR-DQ haplotypes were treated as single units for association and clustering. A later analysis re-examined previously published TCR beta repertoires from more than 550 donors and added high-resolution HLA genotyping to investigate patterns of TCR occurrence. Typing coverage varied by locus: about 629-640 donors for A, B, C, DRB1 and DQB1; approximately 500 for DQA1; 600 to 610 for DPA1; around 450 for DPB1. Alongside the repertoire data, information on donor age, sex, ethnicity and CMV serostatus was compiled. The study profiled the T cell repertoires of 500 to 800 subjects by immunosequencing and related them to cytomegalovirus serostatus. In addition to the first cohort of hundreds of subjects, a separate validation cohort of under 150 different subjects was used. In an earlier analysis of around 540 of the donors, high-throughput TCR beta sequencing was used to judge whether each TCR beta V gene segment behaved as functional or pseudogenic. Of the roughly 400 genotyped donors, about 80% fell in the genetic ancestry cluster associated with self-reported Caucasian donors. A later genetic analysis took genome-wide SNP genotypes for about 55% of the roughly 670 donors and used that subset as a discovery cohort. Roughly 300 gigabases of sequencing data and approximately 84 million unique TCR sequences were included in an early release covering roughly 600 HLA-typed donors. Class I and class II HLA loci were covered by the typing at four-digit resolution. Across about 380 genotyped donors of the cohort, an average of about 220,000 unique TCR beta nucleotide sequences per donor were sequenced, and roughly 17% of those sequences were non-productive. All discovery cohort repertoires had been generated using a single sequencing platform. Rather than using new phenotypic data, the later analysis identified candidate immune exposures from TCR beta sequences and from how often those sequences occurred across donors.

Library prep was done by the immunoSEQ multiplex PCR assay. The multiplex PCR relied on a mix of 60 forward primers for TCR Vbeta segments and 13 reverse primers for TCR Jbeta segments. A multiplex PCR assay on genomic DNA amplified the CDR3 region of rearranged TCR beta genes. The amplified TCR beta libraries were sequenced on the Illumina HiSeq System as 87-base-pair reads. The paper's data handling went like this. Across the 670 or so repertoires, a later analysis counted around 80 million unique TCR beta chains, roughly 11 million of which were shared by at least two donors. Raw reads were error-corrected and collapsed into unique sequences with a nearest-neighbor algorithm that merged closely related sequences to remove PCR and sequencing errors. To assign V, D and J gene segments, CDR3 sequences were aligned to IMGT reference sequences. Each retained sequence needed at least a six-nucleotide match to both a V gene segment and a J gene segment. A rearrangement counted as productive if the CDR3 had no stop codons and remained in frame with V and J, and every other rearrangement counted as non-productive. Following IMGT convention, CDR3 was defined as the stretch from the second conserved V-encoded cysteine to the conserved J-encoded phenylalanine. In an earlier analysis of roughly 610 of the donors, sequences lacking an unambiguous match to a single V gene segment were excluded. In an earlier analysis of 587 of the donors, a V segment was called functional when productive rearrangements were above 56.7%, and segregating when the standard deviation between donors exceeded 5%. To diagnose cytomegalovirus status from the catalog of TCR beta chain sequences, a statistical classification framework was built. In a later analysis, TCR nucleotide sequences were compared against IMGT/GENE-DB human TR gene sequences so that V and J genes could be assigned. The TCRdist pipeline was used in a later analysis to assign CDR3 sequences and most-parsimonious VDJ recombination scenarios. In a later analysis, every TCR beta chain was defined by the combination of its CDR3 amino acid sequence and its V-gene family, and reads without a unique V-gene family were dropped. To address suspected cross-contamination and a sequencing artifact, a later analysis removed 550 to 750 highly shared, low-generation-probability nucleotide sequences. In a later analysis, a clonal expansion index was calculated for each public chain from normalized within-repertoire ranks of inferred template counts. Generation probabilities in a later analysis came from a VDJ recombination model fitted to out-of-frame rearrangements, and those results were checked against IGoR. Hypergeometric tests were used in a later analysis to score TCR-TCR, TCR-HLA and TCR-CMV co-occurrence, with a repertoire-size bias correction applied to the TCR pairs. To estimate false discovery rates, a later analysis permuted the HLA or CMV assignments 20 times. A later analysis grouped co-occurring TCRs with DBSCAN, adding TCRdist sequence similarity when clustering within HLA-allele-positive subsets. Repertoires with fewer than 30,000 or more than 120,000 public chains were left out of co-occurrence clustering, as were about five repertoires with anomalous nucleotide sharing. TCRdb holds this immuneACCESS table with in-frame rearrangements only. Some clones are missing; in checked studies, unresolved V genes explain under half, and the rest has no known cause. Clonal size and the V and J genes are those of that table, whereas D and trimming came from the DNA. The sample's table covers around 63,000 clones. 1.7% of the sample comes from the top ten.

The cohort comprised 710 or so healthy bone marrow donors. At the time of sampling, every cohort member was nominally healthy, though immune exposures that went unrecorded were likely present. The donor was CMV seronegative and belonged to the group of over 300 seronegative cohort members. Every donor gave a peripheral blood sample, and the peripheral blood mononuclear cells from that sample were used for TCR beta sequencing. The Qiagen DNeasy Blood Extraction Kit was used to extract genomic DNA from the blood cell samples. V sheds 0 bases and J sheds 0 bases, leaving 7 bases between their ends. The germline V gene (reference sequence) provides CDR1 GTSNPN and CDR2 SVGIG. The CDR3 spans 14 residues, from the cysteine through the phenylalanine. Just the 42-base CDR3 DNA is kept, in frame starting at base 1. General conclusions and limits of the study: A later analysis reported that several top co-occurrence clusters appeared linked to parvovirus B19, influenza, CMV and Epstein-Barr virus. According to the authors, the approach could potentially be generalized to other disease states and immunological phenotypes. The study listed around 160 TCR beta chains as associated with cytomegalovirus. A later analysis found that TCR association rates varied across HLA loci, with DRB1 alleles showing the most associated TCRs and HLA-C alleles the fewest. Three of the identified cytomegalovirus-associated TCR beta chains were confirmed in vitro to be specific for cytomegalovirus antigens. In a later analysis, about 17,000 TCR beta sequences were associated with specific HLA alleles at a false discovery rate of 0.05. A further reported finding was that TCR beta sequences accurately predicted the HLA-A and HLA-B alleles for most subjects in the first cohort. In a later genetic analysis, fewer N-insertions in productive TCRs were reported among donors in an Asian-associated ancestry cluster than the approximately 630-donor mean. A cluster of highly shared sequence variants was judged likely to represent a technical artifact of the sequencing pipeline. According to a later analysis, most CMV-associated TCR beta chains appeared to be HLA-restricted, and the HLA associations seemed to be driven largely by CMV exposure. This cohort had only TCR beta chains sequenced, and the lack of alpha or paired-chain data limited which features could be detected. In both the original and validation cohorts, the classifier was reported to diagnose cytomegalovirus status with high specificity and sensitivity. In a later analysis, HLA-associated TCR beta chains showed more clonal expansion and lower generation probabilities than non-associated chains that were equally common. In an earlier analysis of some 500 of the donors, most TCR beta V segments were observed in productive rearrangements about 87% or about 30% of the time, broadly matching IMGT annotations. Because counts were too low, seventeen rarely observed V segments, including chromosome 9 orphons, were excluded from the earlier analysis of several hundred of the donors. A later genetic analysis associated a missense DCLRE1C variant with V-gene and J-gene trimming of TCR beta chains, and an independent cohort replicated the association. Because HLA typing was missing for some donors at each locus, association tests included only the typed subset. Some IMGT-functional V segments, including TRBV6-2 and TRBV6-3, could not be distinguished by the 87-base-pair reads and were therefore excluded. When HLA alleles, especially DR and DQ, strongly co-occurred, TCR associations were difficult to assign to individual alleles. Linkage disequilibrium might explain the correlated functional status among segregating V segments, but an unknown experimental factor could not be ruled out. While some public TCRs were present in many individuals, most TCR sequences turned up only very rarely across donors. Immune exposure information for the cohort was limited to CMV serostatus. Roughly uniform sequencing depth across donors was assumed in presence/absence analyses, although this assumption may not hold.

Rearrangement joined TRBV30 to TRBJ2-3; possibly the D gene is TRBD2, per 6 matching bases. This sequence originates from a woman in her twenties or thirties in good health and CMV-seronegative. Sequenced material: PBMCs. The nucleotide sequence is TGTGCCTGGAGTGTGGGGACTAGCACAGATACGCAGTATTTT. It is translated as CAWSVGTSTDTQYF.